What follows are 26 T cell receptor beta chains derived from one specimen sequenced in a study of blood T cell repertoires in COVID-19 (dated by TCRdb to 2020 to 2021). Libraries were built with the immunoSEQ multiplex PCR assay. TCRdb retrieved this table from immuneACCESS and kept in-frame rearrangements only. Not all clones are present; in checked studies, unresolved V genes account for under half, and no reason is known for the remainder. The sample table holds 200,000 or so clones, of which roughly 84% were seen once. The ten most abundant clones make up less than 20% of the sample. The specimen was peripheral blood. Receptor source: a human donor in a cohort sampled during active COVID-19.

The rearrangement joins TRBV3-1 (or the pseudogene TRBV3-2) to TRBJ2-4; 10 bases are a match to TRBD2. The CDR3 has 14 residues. Germline trimming cut 2 bases from V and 7 bases from J; bases unmatched to any gene: 2. Germline CDR1 is LGHDT and CDR2 is YNNKEL (reference sequence). The CDR3: CASSQRAGGNIQYF. DNA for the CDR3: TGTGCCAGCAGCCAACGAGCGGGAGGGAACATTCAGTACTTC.

CDR3 sequence reads: CASRKQGVDVYGYTF. In DNA, the CDR3 is TGTGCCAGCAGAAAACAGGGCGTCGACGTATATGGCTACACCTTC. The chain links TRBV13 to TRBJ1-2; weak D call: TRBD1 (6 bases). Trimming left V 6 bases short and J 5 bases short, with 19 bases between. Germline V gives CDR1 PRHDT, CDR2 FYEKMQ (reference sequence). CDR3 size: 15 residues.

This clone was recorded only once. The chain joins TRBV2 to TRBJ1-5; TRBD1 agrees at 7 bases. Germline V gene data show CDR1 as SNHLY and CDR2 as FYNNEI. V gave up 7 bases and J gave up 5 bases; unmatched junction bases: 11. The CDR3 loop spans 15 amino acids. As DNA, the CDR3 is TGTGCCAGCAAGGGGGCCATAGGGGGGCATCAGCCCCAGCATTTT. This encodes CASKGAIGGHQPQHF. Full variable domain (outside the CDR3, taken from reference TRBV2 and TRBJ1-5): EPEVTQTPSHQVTQMGQEVILRCVPISNHLYFYWYRQILGQKVEFLVSFYNNEISEKSEIFDDQFSVERPDGSNFTLKIRSTKLEDSAMYFCASKGAIGGHQPQHFGDGTRLSIL.

The genes are TRBV29-1 and TRBJ2-5, with a weak D call TRBD2 (6 bases). V lost 6 bases, J lost 4 bases, and 15 bases lay in between. Germline lookup yields CDR1 SQVTM and CDR2 ANQGSEA. This CDR3 has 13 amino acids. The CDR3 is CSVGTPGRETQYF. The DNA for the CDR3 is TGCAGCGTCGGGACTCCGGGGAGAGAGACCCAGTACTTC.

The chain uses TRBV5-5 and TRBJ1-5; 7 nucleotides align to TRBD1. CDR1 SGHKS and CDR2 YYEKEE come from the germline V gene (reference sequence). V lost 4 bases, J lost 5 bases, and 6 bases stayed unmatched. The CDR3 totals 14 residues. In DNA form, the CDR3 reads TGTGCCAGCAGCAAAGACAGGGCCGATCAGCCCCAGCATTTT. It specifies CASSKDRADQPQHF.

The chain employs TRBV6-5 and TRBJ1-3, with D unclear. The CDR3 is 13 amino acids. Per germline, CDR1 MNHEY and CDR2 SVGAGI. Deletions cut 7 bases from V and 4 bases from J, with 11 bases between. The CDR3 region is CASIPRAGNTIYF. CDR3 sequence (DNA): TGTGCCAGCATCCCGAGGGCCGGAAACACCATATATTTT.

This chain joins TRBV18 and TRBJ2-7, with TRBD1 matching over 11 bases. Per the germline V gene, CDR1 is KGHSH and CDR2 is LQKENI. The J segment lost 4 bases and the V segment lost 4 bases, leaving 6 bases of the junction unmatched. This CDR3 has 15 amino acids. CDR3 sequence: CASSQLGQGAYEQYF. The CDR3 bases are TGTGCCAGCTCACAACTTGGACAGGGGGCTTACGAGCAGTACTTC.

The chain combines TRBV18 with TRBJ2-3, with D perhaps TRBD1 (5 bases). Germline V gene sequence: CDR1 KGHSH, CDR2 LQKENI. The CDR3 sequence is 15 residues long. Deletions cut 2 bases from V and 0 bases from J, with 9 bases between. In DNA form, the CDR3 reads TGTGCCAGCTCACCAAGATACAGGAGCACAGATACGCAGTATTTT. As protein: CASSPRYRSTDTQYF.

The chain joins TRBV10-3 to TRBJ1-1, with 7 bases that match TRBD1. The CDR3 length is 15 residues. Per germline, CDR1 ENHRY and CDR2 SYGVKD. Losses at the gene ends were 3 bases for V and 0 bases for J; bases not matched to a gene: 4. The chain's CDR3 is CAISDPDRLNTEAFF. Written as DNA, the CDR3 is TGTGCCATCAGTGACCCGGACAGGCTGAACACTGAAGCTTTCTTT.

The chain is built from TRBV28 and TRBJ2-6; possibly TRBD2 for D (6 bases). The CDR3 covers 16 residues. The ends were cut back, 6 bases at V and 2 bases at J, with 14 bases in the middle. The V gene's germline CDR1 is MDHEN and CDR2 SYDVKM. In DNA, the CDR3 is TGTGCCAGCAGGAATTTATGGGGGGCTGGGGCCAACGTCCTGACTTTC. Amino acid sequence: CASRNLWGAGANVLTF.

The chain combines TRBV7-9 with TRBJ1-4, with D possibly being TRBD1 (5 bases). Germline V CDR1 and CDR2: SEHNR, FQNEAQ (reference sequence). This CDR3 region has 14 residues. With 7 bases removed from V and 7 bases from J, the gap between germline ends came to 16 bases. DNA of the CDR3: TGTGCCAGCACCGCGGGACGAGAAGCTGAAAAACTGTTTTTT. This sequence encodes CASTAGREAEKLFF.

Only one count was recorded for this clone. V gene TRBV25-1 combines with J gene TRBJ2-3; TRBD1 is a possible D gene (6 bases). Looked up from germline, CDR1 is MGHDK and CDR2 is SYGVNS. V was trimmed by 2 bases and J by 3 bases, leaving 9 bases between them. This CDR3 is built from 14 residues. CDR3 residues: CASSEPTGTDTQYF. CDR3 nucleotides: TGTGCCAGCAGTGAACCCACAGGGACAGATACGCAGTATTTT.

The genes are TRBV11-2 and TRBJ2-7; TRBD1 matches at 7 bases. Germline assignment: CDR1 SGHAT and CDR2 FQNNGV. V was pared by 3 bases and J by 2 bases, with 4 bases of the junction left unmatched. The CDR3 is 14 residues long. In DNA form, the CDR3 reads TGTGCCAGCAGCTTGACAGGGTGGGCCTACGAGCAGTACGTC. It translates to CASSLTGWAYEQYV.

This clone was seen many times. The rearrangement joins TRBV5-6 to TRBJ2-3; D perhaps matches TRBD2 (5 bases). Germline-derived CDR1 and CDR2 are SGHDT and YYEEEE. V was shortened by 0 bases and J by 15 bases, with 14 bases between the two germline ends. The CDR3 spans 12 residues. The CDR3 coding sequence is TGTGCCAGCAGCTTGGGACTAAAGGAGGAATATTTT. This encodes CASSLGLKEEYF.

The chain carries TRBV7-2 and TRBJ2-1, with D unresolved. CDR3 length equals 10 residues. Per the germline V gene, CDR1 is SGHTA and CDR2 is FQGNSA. V shed 8 bases and J shed 5 bases, with 4 bases lying between them. DNA for the CDR3: TGTGCCAGCGGAGACAATGAGCAGTTCTTC. Amino acids: CASGDNEQFF.

The rearrangement joins TRBV19 to TRBJ2-5; 7 positions match TRBD2. Germline V gene data show CDR1 as LNHDA and CDR2 as SQIVND (reference sequence). Trimming took 4 bases from V and 0 from J; bases not matched to a gene: 5. The CDR3 consists of 15 residues. The chain's CDR3 is CASSTGGTNQETQYF. In nucleotides, the CDR3 is TGTGCCAGTAGTACGGGGGGAACCAACCAAGAGACCCAGTACTTC.

This chain connects TRBV7-9 to TRBJ1-1, with TRBD1 matching 7 bases. This CDR3 has 16 residues. V lost 2 bases and J lost 0; bases outside the gene matches: 6. The germline gives CDR1 SEHNR, CDR2 FQNEAQ (reference sequence). In DNA form, the CDR3 reads TGTGCCAGCAGCTTACGTCCAGGGGGGATGAACACTGAAGCTTTCTTT. Its protein product is CASSLRPGGMNTEAFF.

The chain has TRBV5-1 and TRBJ2-2; 11 bases align to TRBD1. In germline, CDR1 is SGHRS, CDR2 YFSETQ. Trimming at V came to 6 bases and at J to 5 bases, leaving 9 bases not matched to a gene. The CDR3 extends over 16 amino acids. The CDR3 DNA follows: TGCGCCAGCACCCCCGGTGGACAGGGGGCGACCGGGGAGCTGTTTTTT. Translating gives CASTPGGQGATGELFF.

The chain joins TRBV7-3 to TRBJ2-3; D is undetermined. V was clipped by 4 bases and J by 4 bases, with 12 bases between them. This CDR3 has 14 amino acids. Per the germline V gene, CDR1 is SGHTA and CDR2 is FQGTGA. CDR3 amino acids: CASSSNRNADTQYF. DNA of the CDR3: TGTGCCAGCAGCTCTAACCGTAACGCAGATACGCAGTATTTT.

This clone has just a few counts. This rearrangement joins TRBV27 to TRBJ1-2; no definite D call. CDR3 size: 13 residues. Germline lookup yields CDR1 MNHEY and CDR2 SMNVEV (reference sequence). The V and J ends lost 0 bases and 5 bases respectively, with 7 bases between them. The CDR3 DNA sequence: TGTGCCAGCAGTTTATCCGACGGGTATGGCTACACCTTC. Its translation: CASSLSDGYGYTF.

The V gene is TRBV3-1 (or the pseudogene TRBV3-2), the J gene TRBJ1-1, with unresolved D. V was trimmed by 0 bases and J by 3 bases, leaving 8 bases between them. CDR1 and CDR2 (germline): LGHDT, YNNKEL (reference sequence). This CDR3 has 14 amino acids. The CDR3 DNA sequence: TGTGCCAGCAGCCAAGATCTAGCCGACACTGAAGCTTTCTTT. It codes for CASSQDLADTEAFF.

The chain recombines TRBV6-5 with TRBJ2-2; D possibly corresponds to TRBD1 (6 bases). With 8 bases removed from V and 3 bases from J, the gap between germline ends came to 10 bases. The CDR3 sequence is 13 residues long. The germline CDR1 and CDR2 sequences are MNHEY and SVGAGI. The CDR3 reads CASVKGDTGELFF. CDR3 DNA sequence: TGTGCCAGCGTGAAGGGGGACACCGGGGAGCTGTTTTTT.

The CDR3 DNA sequence: TGTGCCAGCAGTTTAGAGGGGGCAGGATCCTATAATTCACCCCTCCACTTT. It is translated as CASSLEGAGSYNSPLHF. This rearrangement joins TRBV27 to TRBJ1-6; 7 nucleotides line up with TRBD1. The CDR3 extends over 17 amino acids. Trimming removed 2 bases from V and 1 base from J; junction bases left unmatched: 5. The V gene's germline CDR1 is MNHEY and CDR2 SMNVEV (reference sequence).

The chain carries TRBV2 and TRBJ2-2; TRBD2 agrees at 7 bases. V lost 6 bases, J lost 3 bases, and 10 bases stayed unmatched. The CDR3 runs 16 residues. In germline, CDR1 is SNHLY, CDR2 FYNNEI. CDR3 loop: CASRVTSPRYTGELFF. The DNA of the CDR3 is TGTGCCAGCAGGGTGACTAGCCCACGTTACACCGGGGAGCTGTTTTTT.

The chain carries TRBV20-1 and TRBJ2-1, with D possibly being TRBD2 (6 bases). CDR1 and CDR2 (germline): DFQATT, SNEGSKA (reference sequence). Trimming left V 6 bases short and J 8 bases short, with 11 bases between. CDR3 length: 11 residues. The CDR3 nucleotides are TGCAGTGCCTCCCCGGGGGATGAGCAGTTCTTC. Its translation is CSASPGDEQFF.

This chain connects TRBV10-2 to TRBJ1-4; the match to TRBD1 covers 7 bases. The trim removed 3 bases at V and 6 bases at J, leaving 4 bases unmatched. The germline gives CDR1 WSHSY, CDR2 SAAADI. CDR3 size: 14 residues. The CDR3 reads CASSEGQAHEKLFF. The CDR3 nucleotides are TGCGCCAGCAGTGAAGGACAGGCTCATGAAAAACTGTTTTTT.